The clone carrying this T cell receptor beta chain has ten or more counts. Its antigen is as yet unknown. The CDR3 runs to 14 residues. CDR1 SGHRS and CDR2 YFSETQ come from the germline V gene. Trimming pared 2 bases from V and 0 bases from J, leaving 9 bases between. The data stem from a study of T-cell reconstitution after alpha-beta-depleted transplantation in children. The TCRbeta library was prepared with unique molecular identifiers. TCRdb reprocessed the PCR reads with MiXCR, giving one entry per CDR3 protein. This table holds under 300,000 distinct CDR3 sequences, around 10% found once. Findings of the study overall: Roughly two months post-transplant, alpha-beta T cells reportedly originated from several hundred graft clones that had expanded.

Sequencing was performed on peripheral blood, taken 180 days after TCRalphabeta/CD19-depleted stem cell transplant. This clonotype was obtained from a male patient aged 2 to 9 who had a stem cell transplant for chronic granulomatous disease, so the T cells may come from the graft donor. J is TRBJ2-7 and V is TRBV5-1; weak D call: TRBD1 (5 bases). The CDR3 region is CASSFTTASYEQYF. The CDR3 bases are TGCGCCAGCAGCTTCACGACAGCCTCCTACGAGCAGTACTTC. The complete variable domain, with remaining parts taken from reference TRBV5-1 and TRBJ2-7, reads KAGVTQTPRYLIKTRGQQVTLSCSPISGHRSVSWYQQTPGQGLQFLFEYFSETQRNKGNFPGRFSGRQFSNSRSEMNVSTLELGDSALYLCASSFTTASYEQYFGPGTRLTVT.